Following are 8 T cell receptor beta chains from one sample sequenced in a study of T cells expressing NK-cell markers. TCRdb reprocessed the 5' RACE reads, keeping one entry per CDR3 protein, no DNA. This sample's table reports approximately 380,000 distinct CDR3 sequences. Sequencing was carried out using blood T cells: a sorted CD56 or NKG2C T cell subset, CD4+ or CD8+ T cells, or bulk PBMC T cells (not recorded which). Receptors originate from a man aged 18-70 years in good health.

The chain uses TRBV20-1 and TRBJ1-1. CDR1 and CDR2 from the germline V gene are DFQATT and SNEGSKA (reference sequence). This CDR3 contains 15 residues. This CDR3 is CSARRASGGGTEAFF.

The V gene is TRBV20-1, the J gene TRBJ2-5. Looked up from germline, CDR1 is DFQATT and CDR2 is SNEGSKA (reference sequence). This CDR3 has 19 residues. CDR3 sequence reads: CSARDPSRPFLDNQETQYF.

The V gene is TRBV20-1, the J gene TRBJ2-3; TCRdb gives TRBD2 as the D gene, but with no DNA this cannot be confirmed. From germline, CDR1 is DFQATT and CDR2 SNEGSKA (reference sequence). The CDR3 runs 14 residues. CDR3: CSARGDTGRDTQYF.

The chain recombines TRBV4-2 with TRBJ1-6; TCRdb names TRBD1, which stays unverified in the absence of DNA. The CDR3 spans 14 residues. Germline assignment: CDR1 LGHNA and CDR2 YNFKEQ. CDR3 sequence reads: CASSQAGWRSPLHF.

This sequence joins TRBV7-6 and TRBJ2-3; TCRdb selects TRBD1, and the lack of DNA leaves this call unchecked. This CDR3 contains 19 residues. Germline loops: CDR1 SGHVS, CDR2 FNYEAQ. The chain's CDR3 is CASSLLRFGSGGRRDTQYF. The variable domain in full, with the rest retrieved from reference TRBV7-6 and TRBJ2-3, is GAGVSQSPRYKVTKRGQDVALRCDPISGHVSLYWYRQALGQGPEFLTYFNYEAQQDKSGLPNDRFSAERPEGSISTLTIQRTEQRDSAMYRCASSLLRFGSGGRRDTQYFGPGTRLTVL.

V usage is TRBV20-1 and J usage is TRBJ1-1; TCRdb proposes TRBD1, but this gene call is untestable without DNA. The length of the CDR3 is 15 residues. Looked up from germline, CDR1 is DFQATT and CDR2 is SNEGSKA (reference sequence). CDR3 protein: CSARGRGVANTEAFF.

The chain employs TRBV5-6 and TRBJ2-2; TCRdb's assignment of TRBD1 cannot be checked, as there is no DNA. The CDR3 extends over 16 amino acids. The V gene's germline CDR1 is SGHDT and CDR2 YYEEEE. The CDR3 region is CASSLVQGSQTGELFF.

This sequence joins TRBV15 and TRBJ2-5. The germline CDR1 and CDR2 sequences are LNHNV and YYDKDF (reference sequence). This CDR3 spans 15 amino acids. CDR3: CATSRAARFGETQYF.